The text below deals with one T cell receptor beta chain. The source of the sample is a study of blood T cell repertoires in COVID-19. Study at large: The samples span acute and convalescent COVID-19 from the United States, Italy and Spain. Nucleic acid was either cDNA or gDNA, and it came from T cells, B-cell-depleted T cells, or PBMCs.

The V and J ends lost 2 bases and 5 bases respectively, with 10 bases between them. Germline loops: CDR1 SGHVS, CDR2 FQNEAQ. The CDR3 length is 14 residues. Study processing details: Reference gene primer amplification yielded estimated nucleated cell counts. This table comes from immunoSEQ multiplex PCR, and its TCRdb copy is limited to in-frame clones, with some not included. The DNA was the basis for D and trimming; V, J and clone size are from that table. Here the sample spans about 36,000 clones, around 90% being singletons. The origin of this receptor is a man between 60 and 70 years old with acute or convalescent COVID-19. The rearrangement links TRBV7-8 to TRBJ2-1; maybe TRBD2 (7 bases). Sequencing was carried out using peripheral blood. The CDR3, as DNA: TGTGCCAGCAGCTTAAGCGGGACAAACAATGAGCAGTTCTTC. It codes for CASSLSGTNNEQFF. Looking up the rest from reference TRBV7-8 and TRBJ2-1 gives the full variable domain: GAGVSQSPRYKVAKRGQDVALRCDPISGHVSLFWYQQALGQGPEFLTYFQNEAQLDKSGLPSDRFFAERPEGSVSTLKIQRTQQEDSAVYLCASSLSGTNNEQFFGPGTRLTVL.